This TCR beta chain was sequenced for a study of shared clonotypes between healthy human individuals. Overall study: CD4 naive and CD4 memory each took three plates per donor, while CD8 naive took two and CD8 memory one. Overall study results and limits: Researchers sampled blood only, noting tissue repertoires likely differ.

As for this clone: Its antigen is currently unknown.

CD8 cells classed as naive were CD45RO-negative and positively selected for CCR7, excluding terminally differentiated effector memory CD45RA+ cells. All donors qualified as healthy HIV-negative adults and had experienced no recent acute infections or vaccinations. Germline V gene data show CDR1 as MNHNS and CDR2 as SASEGT. Trimming removed 0 bases from V and 2 bases from J; junction bases left unmatched: 9. The CDR3 runs to 17 residues. Method: immunoSEQ multiplex PCR; TCRdb's copy keeps in-frame clones and lacks some. The data hold about 2.1 million clones, with roughly 93% observed a single time. The gene calls are TRBV6-1 and TRBJ2-5; 7 bases are a match to TRBD1. This clonotype was obtained from a man younger than 35 in good health. Some clones in this sample may be carry-over from other donors' samples. The material sequenced was naive CD8+ T cells from PBMCs. This CDR3 reads CASSEAWLGGPQETQYF. DNA of the CDR3: TGTGCCAGCAGTGAAGCGTGGCTAGGGGGCCCGCAAGAGACCCAGTACTTC.